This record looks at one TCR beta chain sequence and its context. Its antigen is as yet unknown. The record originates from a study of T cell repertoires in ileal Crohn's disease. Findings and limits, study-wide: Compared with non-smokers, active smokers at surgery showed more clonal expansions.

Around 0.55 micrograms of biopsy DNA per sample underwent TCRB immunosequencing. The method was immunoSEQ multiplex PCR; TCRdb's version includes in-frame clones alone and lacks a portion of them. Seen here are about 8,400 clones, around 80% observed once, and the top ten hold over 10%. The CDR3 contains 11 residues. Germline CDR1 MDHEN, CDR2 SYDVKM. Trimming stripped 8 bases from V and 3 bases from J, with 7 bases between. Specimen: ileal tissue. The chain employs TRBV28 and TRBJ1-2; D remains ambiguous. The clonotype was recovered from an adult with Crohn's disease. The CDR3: CASLQDYGYTF. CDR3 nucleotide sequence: TGTGCCAGCCTTCAAGACTATGGCTACACCTTC.